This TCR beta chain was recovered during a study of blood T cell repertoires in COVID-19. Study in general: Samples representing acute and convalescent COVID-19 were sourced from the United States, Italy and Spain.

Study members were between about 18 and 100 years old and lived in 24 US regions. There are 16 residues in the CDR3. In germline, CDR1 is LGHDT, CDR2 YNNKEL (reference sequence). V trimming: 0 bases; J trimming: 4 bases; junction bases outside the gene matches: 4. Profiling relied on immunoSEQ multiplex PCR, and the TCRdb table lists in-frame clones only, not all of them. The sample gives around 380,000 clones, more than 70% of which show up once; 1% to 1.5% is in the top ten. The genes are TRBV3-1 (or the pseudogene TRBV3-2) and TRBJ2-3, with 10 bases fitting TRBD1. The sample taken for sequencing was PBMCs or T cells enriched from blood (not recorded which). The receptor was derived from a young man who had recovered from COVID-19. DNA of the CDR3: TGTGCCAGCAGCCAAGAGACAGGGACAGGGGCAGATACGCAGTATTTT. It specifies CASSQETGTGADTQYF.